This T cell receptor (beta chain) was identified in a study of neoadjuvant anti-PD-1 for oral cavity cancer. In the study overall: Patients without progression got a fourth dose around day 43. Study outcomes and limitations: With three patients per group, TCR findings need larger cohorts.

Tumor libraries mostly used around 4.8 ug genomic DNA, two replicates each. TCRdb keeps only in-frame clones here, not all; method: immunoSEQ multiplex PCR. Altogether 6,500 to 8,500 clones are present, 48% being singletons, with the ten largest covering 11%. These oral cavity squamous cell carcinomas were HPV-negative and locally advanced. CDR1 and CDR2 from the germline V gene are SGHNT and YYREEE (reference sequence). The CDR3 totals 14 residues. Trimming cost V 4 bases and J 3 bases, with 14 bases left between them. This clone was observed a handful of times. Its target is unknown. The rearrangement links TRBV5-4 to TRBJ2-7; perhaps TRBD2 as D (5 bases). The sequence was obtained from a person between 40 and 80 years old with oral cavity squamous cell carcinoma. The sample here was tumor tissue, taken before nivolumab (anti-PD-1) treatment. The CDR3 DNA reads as TGTGCCAGCAGCACACCCGGACTGGGCTACGAGCAGTACTTC. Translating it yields CASSTPGLGYEQYF.